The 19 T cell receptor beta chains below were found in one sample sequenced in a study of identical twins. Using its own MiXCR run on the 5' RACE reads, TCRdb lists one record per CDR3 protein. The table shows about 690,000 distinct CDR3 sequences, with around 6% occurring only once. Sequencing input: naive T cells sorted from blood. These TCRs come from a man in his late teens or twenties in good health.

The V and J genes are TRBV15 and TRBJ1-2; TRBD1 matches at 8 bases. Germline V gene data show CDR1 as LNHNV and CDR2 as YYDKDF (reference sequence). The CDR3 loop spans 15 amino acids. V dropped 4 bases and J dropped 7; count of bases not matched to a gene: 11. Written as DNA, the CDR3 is TGTGCCACCAGCATTACAGGGGGAGATAGCAGTGGCTACACCTTC. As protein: CATSITGGDSSGYTF.

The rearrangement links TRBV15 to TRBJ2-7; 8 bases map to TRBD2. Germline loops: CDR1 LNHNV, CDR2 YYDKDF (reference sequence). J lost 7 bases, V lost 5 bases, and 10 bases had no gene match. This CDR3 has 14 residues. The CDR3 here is CATSPLSGSWEQYF. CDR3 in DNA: TGTGCCACCAGCCCGTTAAGCGGGAGCTGGGAGCAGTACTTC.

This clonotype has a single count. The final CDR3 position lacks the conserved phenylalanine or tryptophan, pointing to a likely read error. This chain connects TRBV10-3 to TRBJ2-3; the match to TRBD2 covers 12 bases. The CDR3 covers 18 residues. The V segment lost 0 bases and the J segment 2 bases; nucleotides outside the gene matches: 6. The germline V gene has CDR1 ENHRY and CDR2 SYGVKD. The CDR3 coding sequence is TGTGCCATCAGTGAGTCGACCGGACTAGCGGGATCCACAGATACGCAGTATTGT. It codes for CAISESTGLAGSTDTQYC.

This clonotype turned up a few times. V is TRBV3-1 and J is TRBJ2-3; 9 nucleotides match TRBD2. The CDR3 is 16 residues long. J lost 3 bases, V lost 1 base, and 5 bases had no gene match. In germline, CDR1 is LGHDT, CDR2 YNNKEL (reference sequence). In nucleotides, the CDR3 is TGTGCCAGCAGCCAAGTTAGCGGGAGTCGGACAGATACGCAGTATTTT. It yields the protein CASSQVSGSRTDTQYF.

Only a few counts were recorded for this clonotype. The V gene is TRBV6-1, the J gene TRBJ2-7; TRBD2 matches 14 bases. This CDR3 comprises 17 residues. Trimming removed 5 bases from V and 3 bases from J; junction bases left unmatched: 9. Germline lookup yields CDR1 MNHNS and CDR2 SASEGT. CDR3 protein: CASSPMGLAGVYYEQYF. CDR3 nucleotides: TGTGCCAGCAGTCCGATGGGACTAGCGGGAGTTTACTACGAGCAGTACTTC.

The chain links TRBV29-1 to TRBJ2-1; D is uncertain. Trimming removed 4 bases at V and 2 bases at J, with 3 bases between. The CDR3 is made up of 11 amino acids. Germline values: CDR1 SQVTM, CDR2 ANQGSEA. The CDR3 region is CSVGPYNEQFF. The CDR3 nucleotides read TGCAGCGTTGGTCCCTACAATGAGCAGTTCTTC.

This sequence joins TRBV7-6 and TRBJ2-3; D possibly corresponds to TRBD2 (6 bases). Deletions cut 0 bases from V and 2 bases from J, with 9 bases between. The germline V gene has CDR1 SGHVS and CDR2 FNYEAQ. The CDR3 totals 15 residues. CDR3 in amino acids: CASSLARGITDTQYF. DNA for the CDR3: TGTGCCAGCAGCTTAGCGCGGGGAATCACAGATACGCAGTATTTT.

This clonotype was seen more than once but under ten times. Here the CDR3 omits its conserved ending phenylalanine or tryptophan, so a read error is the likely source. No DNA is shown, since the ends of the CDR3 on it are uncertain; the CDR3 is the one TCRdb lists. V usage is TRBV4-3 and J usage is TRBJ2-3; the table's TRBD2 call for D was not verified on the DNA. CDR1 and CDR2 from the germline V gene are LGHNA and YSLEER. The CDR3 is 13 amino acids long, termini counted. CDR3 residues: CASSQVPGLAGGL.

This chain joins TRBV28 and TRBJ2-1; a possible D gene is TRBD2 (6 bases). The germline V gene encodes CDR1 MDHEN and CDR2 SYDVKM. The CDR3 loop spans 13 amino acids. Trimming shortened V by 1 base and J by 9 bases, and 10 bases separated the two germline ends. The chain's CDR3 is CASSLSGAGEQFF. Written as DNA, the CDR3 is TGTGCCAGCAGTTTATCTGGAGCGGGTGAGCAGTTCTTC.

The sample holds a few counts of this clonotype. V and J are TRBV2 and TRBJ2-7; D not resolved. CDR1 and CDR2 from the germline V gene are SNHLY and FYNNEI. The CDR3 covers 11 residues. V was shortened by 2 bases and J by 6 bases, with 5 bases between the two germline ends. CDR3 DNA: TGTGCCAGCAGTGAAACCTCCGAGCAGTACTTC. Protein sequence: CASSETSEQYF.

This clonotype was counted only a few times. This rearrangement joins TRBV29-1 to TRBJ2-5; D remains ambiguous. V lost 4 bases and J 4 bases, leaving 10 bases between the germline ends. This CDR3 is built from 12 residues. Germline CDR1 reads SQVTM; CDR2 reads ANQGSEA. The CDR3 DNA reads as TGCAGCGTTGCGGGCCAACGAGAGACCCAGTACTTC. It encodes CSVAGQRETQYF.

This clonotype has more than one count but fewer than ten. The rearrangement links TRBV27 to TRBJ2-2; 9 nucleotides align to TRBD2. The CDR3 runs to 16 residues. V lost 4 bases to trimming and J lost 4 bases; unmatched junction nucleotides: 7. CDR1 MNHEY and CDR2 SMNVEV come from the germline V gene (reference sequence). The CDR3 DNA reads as TGTGCCAGCAGTTCCATAGCGGGAGTAAGCACCGGGGAGCTGTTTTTT. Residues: CASSSIAGVSTGELFF.

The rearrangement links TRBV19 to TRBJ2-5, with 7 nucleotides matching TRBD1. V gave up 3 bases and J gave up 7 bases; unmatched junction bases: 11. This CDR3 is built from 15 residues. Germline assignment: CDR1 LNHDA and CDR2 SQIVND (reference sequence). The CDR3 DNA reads TGTGCCAGTAGTATCGGGGCCACAGGGGTTGGGACCCAGTACTTC. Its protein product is CASSIGATGVGTQYF.

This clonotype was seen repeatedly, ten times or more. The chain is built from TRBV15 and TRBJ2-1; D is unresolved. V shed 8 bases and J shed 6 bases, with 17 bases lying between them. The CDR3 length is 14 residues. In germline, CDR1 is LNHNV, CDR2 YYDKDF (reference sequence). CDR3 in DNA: TGTGCCACCGCATGGGTAGTCAGTGGCAATGAGCAGTTCTTC. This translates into CATAWVVSGNEQFF.

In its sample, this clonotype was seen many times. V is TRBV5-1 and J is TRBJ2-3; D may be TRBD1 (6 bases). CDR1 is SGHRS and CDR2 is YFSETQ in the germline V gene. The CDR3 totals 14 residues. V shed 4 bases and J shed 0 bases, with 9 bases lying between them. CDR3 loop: CASSRDRSTDTQYF. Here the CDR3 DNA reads TGCGCCAGCAGCCGCGACAGGAGCACAGATACGCAGTATTTT.

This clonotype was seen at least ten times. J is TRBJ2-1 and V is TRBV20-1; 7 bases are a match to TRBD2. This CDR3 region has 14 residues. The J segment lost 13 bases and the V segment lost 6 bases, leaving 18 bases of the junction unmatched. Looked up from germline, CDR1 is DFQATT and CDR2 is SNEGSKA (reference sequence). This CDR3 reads CSALGRGSSRVQFF. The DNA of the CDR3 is TGCAGTGCGCTAGGGCGCGGGAGCTCTCGAGTTCAGTTCTTC.

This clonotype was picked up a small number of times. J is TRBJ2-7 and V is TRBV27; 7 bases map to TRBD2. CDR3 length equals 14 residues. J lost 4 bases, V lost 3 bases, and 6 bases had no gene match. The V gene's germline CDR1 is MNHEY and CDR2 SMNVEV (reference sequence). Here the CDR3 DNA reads TGTGCCAGCAGTTTTGGCGGGAGAGAATACGAGCAGTACTTC. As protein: CASSFGGREYEQYF.

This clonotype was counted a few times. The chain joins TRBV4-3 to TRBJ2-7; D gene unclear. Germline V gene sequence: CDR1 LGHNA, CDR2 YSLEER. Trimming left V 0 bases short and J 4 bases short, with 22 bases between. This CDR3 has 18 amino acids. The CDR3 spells CASSQEAHSRSWGYEQYF. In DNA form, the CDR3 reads TGCGCCAGCAGCCAAGAAGCCCATTCTCGATCCTGGGGTTACGAGCAGTACTTC.

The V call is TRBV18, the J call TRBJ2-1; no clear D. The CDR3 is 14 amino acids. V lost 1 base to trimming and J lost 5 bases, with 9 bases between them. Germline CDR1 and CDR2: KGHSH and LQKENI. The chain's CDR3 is CASSPLQVHNEQFF. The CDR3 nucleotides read TGTGCCAGCTCACCACTCCAGGTCCACAATGAGCAGTTCTTC.